These 10 T cell receptor beta chains came from one sample sequenced in a study of T cell repertoires in cytomegalovirus infection. TCRdb independently ran MiXCR on the reads; one entry per CDR3 protein. The sample has roughly 90,000 distinct CDR3 sequences, about 29% seen once; the top ten hold around 68%. These receptors' targets are unknown. Sequenced here: CD8+ T cells from cultured PBMCs, sampled from culture after CMV antigen stimulation. The receptors here all came from a human donor in good health (CMV status not recorded). Some clones in this sample may be carry-over from other donors' samples.

This clonotype was seen a few times. The gene calls are TRBV20-1 and TRBJ1-5; the D is unclear. The CDR3 totals 16 residues. V lost 0 bases to trimming and J lost 0 bases, with 12 bases between them. CDR1 is DFQATT and CDR2 is SNEGSKA in the germline V gene (reference sequence). CDR3 nucleotides: TGCAGTGCTAGAGATCCCGGAGGGTATAGCAATCAGCCCCAGCATTTT. Translating it yields CSARDPGGYSNQPQHF.

V gene TRBV5-6 combines with J gene TRBJ1-6; D perhaps matches TRBD1 (5 bases). This CDR3 is 15 amino acids long. V was cut by 2 bases and J by 6 bases, with 12 bases left in between. The germline V gene has CDR1 SGHDT and CDR2 YYEEEE. CDR3 sequence (DNA): TGTGCCAGCAGCTTATTGGGGGGGTTTAATTCACCCCTCCACTTT. Its protein is CASSLLGGFNSPLHF.

CDR3 sequence: CASSLELWGRGSEAFF. CDR3 bases: TGTGCCAGCAGCTTGGAGCTCTGGGGCAGGGGCTCTGAAGCTTTCTTT. The chain joins TRBV5-6 to TRBJ1-1, with D possibly being TRBD1 (6 bases). The CDR3 covers 16 residues. CDR1 is SGHDT, CDR2 YYEEEE, per germline. The ends were cut back, 0 bases at V and 6 bases at J, with 18 bases in the middle.

The sample holds many counts of this clonotype. The chain employs TRBV7-2 and TRBJ1-5; D call uncertain. With 2 bases removed from V and 6 bases from J, the gap between germline ends came to 11 bases. This CDR3 region has 14 residues. Germline V gene lookup returns CDR1 SGHTA and CDR2 FQGNSA. The CDR3 sequence: CASSLRAGVQPQHF. In DNA, the CDR3 is TGTGCCAGCAGCTTACGGGCAGGAGTTCAGCCCCAGCATTTT.

This chain joins TRBV2 and TRBJ1-4; 7 bases are shared with TRBD1. The CDR3 has 18 amino acids. From germline, CDR1 is SNHLY and CDR2 FYNNEI. The J segment lost 0 bases and the V segment lost 7 bases, leaving 14 bases of the junction unmatched. The CDR3 here is CASTQPPGTVATNEKLFF. The CDR3 bases are TGTGCCAGCACTCAACCCCCCGGGACAGTTGCAACTAATGAAAAACTGTTTTTT.

This rearrangement joins TRBV7-2 to TRBJ2-3, with a tentative D call TRBD2 (6 bases). The CDR3 totals 15 residues. With 4 bases removed from V and 5 bases from J, the gap between germline ends came to 16 bases. Germline CDR1 is SGHTA and CDR2 is FQGNSA. The CDR3 nucleotides read TGTGCCAGCAGCTCCTGGGGGGACCGACTAGATACGCAGTATTTT. This codes for CASSSWGDRLDTQYF.

V is TRBV2 and J is TRBJ2-1, with 9 bases matching TRBD2. V shed 4 bases, J shed 0 bases, and the junction held 10 bases outside the gene matches. The CDR3 has 18 residues. Germline CDR1 is SNHLY and CDR2 is FYNNEI. In DNA, the CDR3 is TGTGCCAGCAGTGGGGGGGGGGTACTAGCGGGCTCCTACAATGAGCAGTTCTTC. As protein: CASSGGGVLAGSYNEQFF.

The chain couples TRBV10-3 to TRBJ2-7; possible D gene TRBD2, 6 bases. The CDR3 extends over 14 amino acids. Trimming took 6 bases from V and 7 from J, leaving 19 bases between them. CDR1 is ENHRY and CDR2 is SYGVKD in the germline V gene. CDR3 amino acids: CAIRTGTGEGEQYF. In DNA, the CDR3 is TGTGCCATCAGAACCGGGACGGGGGAAGGAGAGCAGTACTTC.

The V gene is TRBV3-1, the J gene TRBJ2-5; TRBD1 aligns across 9 bases. Germline assignment: CDR1 LGHDT and CDR2 YNNKEL (reference sequence). The ends lost 4 bases at V and 4 bases at J; junction bases unmatched: 4. CDR3 length equals 14 residues. The CDR3 DNA reads as TGTGCCAGCAGCCCCGGGACAGGGTTAGAGACCCAGTACTTC. Translation gives CASSPGTGLETQYF.

Comment on this clonotype: A much bigger clone sits one base away, suggesting this may be a read error. V gene TRBV7-8 combines with J gene TRBJ2-1, with 9 bases fitting TRBD2. Per germline, CDR1 SGHVS and CDR2 FQNEAQ. There are 18 residues in the CDR3. Trimming took 4 bases from V and 9 from J; bases not matched to a gene: 19. The CDR3 nucleotides are TGTGCCAGCAGCTCCGGGACTAGCCGGGGCGGCCTATTCGGTGAGCAGTTCTTC. Residues: CASSSGTSRGGLFGEQFF.